These T cell receptor beta chains were read from a single sample in a study of regulatory T cells in long-lasting Graves disease. TCRdb processed the multiplex PCR reads anew with MiXCR; each CDR3 protein has one entry. The repertoire holds 390,000 or so distinct CDR3 sequences, more than 20% seen once, with 25% to 30% in the top ten. Sequenced material: peripheral blood mononuclear cells (PBMCs), taken when the disease was refractory, from a patient treated with antithyroid drugs. The receptor set was obtained from a woman aged 40 to 49 with Graves disease. CDR3s include the opening cysteine and the closing phenylalanine or tryptophan. The D gene is left open where the match is weak. Size is omitted from some rows. Given values are once, few, many or a class for expanded clones.

v_gene	d_gene	abundance	j_gene	CDR3aa	CDR3nt
TRBV20-1	-	many	TRBJ1-6	CSARRGQNNSPLHF	TGCAGTGCTAGACGAGGGCAGAATAATTCACCCCTCCACTTT
TRBV6-1	-	many	TRBJ1-1	CASSQLGRPDMNTEAFF	TGTGCCAGCAGTCAACTAGGACGGCCGGACATGAACACTGAAGCTTTCTTT
TRBV12-3/TRBV12-4	-	-	TRBJ1-1	CASSSRDGDTEAFF	TGTGCCAGCAGTTCCAGGGATGGGGACACTGAAGCTTTCTTT
TRBV13	-	few	TRBJ2-3	CASSLEQGPDTQYF	TGTGCCAGCAGCTTAGAACAGGGTCCAGATACGCAGTATTTT
TRBV6-1	TRBD1	few	TRBJ1-6	CASSGQGGYNSPLHF	TGTGCCAGCAGTGGACAGGGCGGCTATAATTCACCCCTCCACTTT
TRBV7-2	TRBD1	few	TRBJ2-5	CASSFPWDRGSPQYF	TGTGCCAGCAGCTTTCCCTGGGACAGGGGGTCCCCCCAGTACTTC
TRBV7-2	-	many	TRBJ1-2	CASSFPRDYGYTF	TGTGCCAGCAGCTTCCCCAGGGACTATGGCTACACCTTC
TRBV14	-	few	TRBJ2-7	CASSQGSGQYF	TGTGCCAGCAGCCAAGGGTCGGGGCAGTACTTC
TRBV27	-	few	TRBJ2-3	CASSWRGSRSTDTQYF	TGTGCCAGCAGTTGGCGAGGGAGCCGGAGCACAGATACGCAGTATTTT
TRBV7-2	TRBD1	-	TRBJ2-7	CASSSPEDRGPAYEQYF	TGTGCCAGCAGCTCCCCCGAGGACAGGGGGCCCGCCTACGAGCAGTACTTC
TRBV2	-	many	TRBJ1-2	CASSQEWGSYGYTF	TGTGCCAGCAGTCAGGAATGGGGGAGCTATGGCTACACCTTC
TRBV7-2	-	-	TRBJ1-5	CASSLRSGRTQSQHF	TGTGCCAGCAGCTTACGATCAGGGAGGACCCAATCCCAGCATTTT
TRBV15	-	many	TRBJ2-5	CATSRAAEETQYF	TGTGCCACCAGCAGAGCGGCCGAAGAGACCCAGTACTTC
TRBV30	-	few	TRBJ1-1	CAWSRWKGLNTEAFF	TGTGCCTGGAGTAGGTGGAAGGGACTGAACACTGAAGCTTTCTTT
TRBV5-1	-	few	TRBJ2-2	CASSLEGYTGELFF	TGCGCCAGCAGCTTGGAAGGGTACACCGGGGAGCTGTTTTTT
TRBV12-5	-	few	TRBJ1-1	CASGFGTEAFF	TGTGCTAGTGGTTTCGGCACTGAAGCTTTCTTT
TRBV6-6	-	-	TRBJ2-5	CASSYSGGVQGTQYF	TGTGCCAGCAGTTACTCGGGGGGCGTTCAGGGGACCCAGTACTTC
TRBV6-5	TRBD1	-	TRBJ1-2	CASSLTGHDGYTF	TGTGCCAGCAGTTTGACAGGGCACGACGGCTACACCTTC
TRBV13	-	-	TRBJ2-7	CASSSAQGLHSYEQYF	TGTGCCAGCAGCTCCGCACAGGGTCTTCACTCCTACGAGCAGTACTTC
TRBV7-3	TRBD1	few	TRBJ2-7	CASSPGGRDGGEQYF	TGTGCCAGCAGCCCAGGGGGCAGGGATGGCGGCGAGCAGTACTTC
TRBV5-6	-	-	TRBJ2-5	CASSFPISAETQYF	TGTGCCAGCAGCTTCCCCATTTCGGCAGAGACCCAGTACTTC
TRBV30	TRBD1	-	TRBJ2-7	CAWSTGTGGYEQYF	TGTGCCTGGAGTACCGGGACAGGGGGCTACGAGCAGTACTTC
TRBV19	TRBD2	-	TRBJ2-4	CATSEGTSGIGAKNIQYF	TGTGCCACCTCGGAGGGGACTAGCGGGATTGGAGCCAAAAACATTCAGTACTTC
TRBV11-2	-	many	TRBJ2-3	CASSSGHTDTQYF	TGTGCCAGCAGCTCTGGACACACAGATACGCAGTATTTT
TRBV12-3/TRBV12-4	-	many	TRBJ2-7	CASSPPLAIYEQYF	TGTGCCAGCAGTCCACCCCTAGCGATCTACGAGCAGTACTTC
TRBV19	-	many	TRBJ1-1	CASIGGYTEAFF	TGTGCCAGTATTGGGGGTTACACTGAAGCTTTCTTT
TRBV20-1	-	many	TRBJ1-1	CSALTLNTEAFF	TGCAGTGCTCTTACACTGAACACTGAAGCTTTCTTT
TRBV28	TRBD1	many	TRBJ1-2	CASRGQENYGYTF	TGTGCCAGCAGGGGACAGGAGAACTATGGCTACACCTTC
TRBV29-1	TRBD1	few	TRBJ2-7	CSVFGQGPPYEQYF	TGCAGCGTCTTTGGACAGGGACCGCCTTACGAGCAGTACTTC
TRBV20-1	TRBD1	few	TRBJ1-5	CSAYTGVNQPQHF	TGCAGTGCATATACAGGGGTCAATCAGCCCCAGCATTTT
TRBV4-1	TRBD2	-	TRBJ2-7	CASSQEGTWEGEQYF	TGCGCCAGCAGCCAAGAAGGGACCTGGGAGGGCGAGCAGTACTTC
TRBV10-2	-	-	TRBJ1-2	CASSDREDYGYTF	TGCGCCAGCAGTGACAGGGAAGACTATGGCTACACCTTC
TRBV12-3/TRBV12-4	TRBD2	few	TRBJ2-2	CASRFPGLAGGGTGELFF	TGTGCCAGCAGATTCCCGGGACTAGCGGGAGGGGGCACCGGGGAGCTGTTTTTT
TRBV2	-	-	TRBJ2-7	CASSNPSLPGAPFEEQYF	TGTGCCAGCAGTAATCCCTCTCTGCCGGGGGCCCCCTTTGAGGAGCAGTACTTC
TRBV3-1	-	few	TRBJ2-7	CASSQSLDKLYEQYF	TGTGCCAGCAGCCAAAGCTTGGACAAGCTCTACGAGCAGTACTTC
TRBV29-1	-	many	TRBJ2-7	CSVVDHTYEQYF	TGCAGCGTTGTAGACCATACATACGAGCAGTACTTC
TRBV28	-	many	TRBJ1-5	CASSRRDFYSNQPQHF	TGTGCCAGCAGTAGACGGGACTTTTATAGCAATCAGCCCCAGCATTTT
TRBV15	TRBD2	few	TRBJ2-1	CATSSKGLAGQEQFF	TGTGCCACCAGCAGCAAGGGACTAGCGGGACAGGAGCAGTTCTTC
TRBV28	-	many	TRBJ2-7	CASSLFLAAVYEQYF	TGTGCCAGCAGTTTGTTCCTAGCAGCGGTATACGAGCAGTACTTC
TRBV20-1	TRBD1	-	TRBJ1-4	CSARGDSRAEKLFF	TGCAGTGCTAGAGGGGACAGCCGGGCTGAAAAACTGTTTTTT
TRBV28	-	many	TRBJ2-7	CASSLRSGPYEQYF	TGTGCCAGCAGTCTCCGCTCGGGTCCCTACGAGCAGTACTTC